The entry that follows covers one TCR beta chain sequence. What it recognizes is unknown. The data are from a study of TIL therapy for anti-PD-1-resistant metastatic lung cancer. The immunoSEQ assay was v3. Some clones are missing from TCRdb's copy, which holds only in-frame ones; the method was immunoSEQ multiplex PCR. This sample has more than 90,000 clones, with less than 70% found just once. Study-wide points: TIL cultures after expansion showed higher clonality and lower diversity than baseline tumor (median approximately 6% vs 31%). Patients were highly selected, enriched for treatment-naive, never-smoker and oncogene-addicted cases.

V lost 6 bases, J lost 3 bases, and 17 bases lay in between. CDR1 is MNHEY and CDR2 is SVGAGI in the germline V gene. This CDR3 spans 15 amino acids. Time point in this sample: pre-treatment sample, taken before nivolumab and TIL therapy. The tumor samples were excised metastases, mostly pleural nodules or supraclavicular lymph nodes. The J gene is TRBJ1-1, the V gene TRBV6-5, with D unresolved. The sequences come from tumor tissue, collected at baseline. The sequence was obtained from a person between 30 and 80 years old with non-small cell lung cancer. Here the CDR3 DNA reads TGTGCCAGCAGCCTCGGGTCTGTTCGTTACACTGAAGCTTTCTTT. Translated, it gives CASSLGSVRYTEAFF.